This T cell receptor (beta chain) stems from a study of blood T cell repertoires in COVID-19. Study summary: Italy, Spain and the United States were the sources of the convalescent and acute COVID-19 samples. PBMCs, B-cell-depleted T cells, or T cells provided the cDNA or gDNA that made up the material.

The CDR3 is 16 amino acids. Looked up from germline, CDR1 is MNHEY and CDR2 is SVGAGI. Using immunoSEQ multiplex PCR, the repertoire was profiled, and TCRdb retains in-frame clones only, with some absent. The sample records around 100,000 clones, about 85% being singletons. This clone was observed once. A read error may account for a junction end that differs from germline. The chain employs TRBV6-5 and TRBJ2-3; 9 positions agree with TRBD2. The sequence was collected from a man aged 45-60 years with active COVID-19. The specimen was peripheral blood. The CDR3 region is CASNYGLALSTDTQYF. The CDR3 DNA reads TGTGCCAGCAATTACGGACTAGCGCTCAGCACAGATACGCAGTATTTT.